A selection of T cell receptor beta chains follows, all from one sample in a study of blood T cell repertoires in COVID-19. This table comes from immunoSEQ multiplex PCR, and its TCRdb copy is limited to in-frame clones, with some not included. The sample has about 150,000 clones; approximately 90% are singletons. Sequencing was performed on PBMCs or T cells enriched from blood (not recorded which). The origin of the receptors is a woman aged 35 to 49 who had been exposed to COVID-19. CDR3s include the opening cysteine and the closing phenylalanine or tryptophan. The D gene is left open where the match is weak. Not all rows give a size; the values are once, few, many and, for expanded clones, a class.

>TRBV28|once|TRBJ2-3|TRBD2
TGTGCCAGCAGTTCGCCGGGGGAGGGGCGAGATACGCAGTATTTT
CASSSPGEGRDTQYF
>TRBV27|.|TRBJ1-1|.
TGTGCCAGCAGTCTTTTAATGAACACTGAAGCTTTCTTT
CASSLLMNTEAFF
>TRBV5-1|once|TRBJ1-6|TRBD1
TGCGCCAGTGGTAATACAGGGGGCGCGCATTCACCCCTCCACTTT
CASGNTGGAHSPLHF
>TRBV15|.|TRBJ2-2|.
TGTGCCACAAGGCGGACAGACAACACCGGGGAGCTGTTTTTT
CATRRTDNTGELFF
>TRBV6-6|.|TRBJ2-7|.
TGTGCCAGCAGTTACCCCGGGACACAAACCTACGAGCAGTACTTC
CASSYPGTQTYEQYF
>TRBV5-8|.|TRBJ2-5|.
TGTGCCAGCAGCTTGGCCCCGCAAGAGACCCAGTACTTC
CASSLAPQETQYF
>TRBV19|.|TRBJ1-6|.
TGTGCCAGTAGTATCACTGGACTGGATTCACCCCTCCACTTT
CASSITGLDSPLHF
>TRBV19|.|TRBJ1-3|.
TGTGCCAGTAGTATAGTCGGGGAGCTCGGAAACACCATATATTTT
CASSIVGELGNTIYF
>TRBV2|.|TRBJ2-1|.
TGTGCCAGCGACCAACTAGCCTACAATGAGCAGTTCTTC
CASDQLAYNEQFF
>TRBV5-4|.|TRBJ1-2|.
TGTGCCAGCAGCGGCTCGGGGGGAACAAACTATGGCTACACCTTC
CASSGSGGTNYGYTF
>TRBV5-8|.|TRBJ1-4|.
TGTGCCAGCAGCTTGGGAACAGGGCTAAAGGAAAAACTGTTTTTT
CASSLGTGLKEKLFF
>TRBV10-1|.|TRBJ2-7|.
TGCGCCAGCAGTGAGTCTTCAGGGTACGAGCAGTACTTC
CASSESSGYEQYF
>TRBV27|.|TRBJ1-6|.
TGTGCCAGCAGTTTACTACAGGCGGACAATTCACCCCTCCACTTT
CASSLLQADNSPLHF
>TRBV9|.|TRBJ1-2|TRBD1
TGTGCCAGCAGCGGGGAACAGGGGTATGGCTACACCTTC
CASSGEQGYGYTF
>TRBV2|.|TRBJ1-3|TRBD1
TGTGCCAGCAGCCGGGACAGAGGAAACACCATATATTTT
CASSRDRGNTIYF
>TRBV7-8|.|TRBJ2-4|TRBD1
TGTGCCAGCAGCTTACTTCTGGGCACAGGGGTCGGCAAAAACATTCAGTACTTC
CASSLLLGTGVGKNIQYF
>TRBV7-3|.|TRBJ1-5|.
TGTGCCAGCAGCTTACAGGCCAATCAGCCCCAGCATTTT
CASSLQANQPQHF
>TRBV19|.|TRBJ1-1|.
TGTGCCAGTAATTCAAAACCGAGGACTGAAGCTTTCTTT
CASNSKPRTEAFF
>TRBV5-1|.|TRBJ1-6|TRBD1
TGCGCCAGCAGCCCCGGACAGGGGGTCAAGAATTCACCCCTCCACTTT
CASSPGQGVKNSPLHF
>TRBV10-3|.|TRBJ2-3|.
TGTGCCATCAGTCCGGGCGGCAGGGACACAGATACGCAGTATTTT
CAISPGGRDTDTQYF
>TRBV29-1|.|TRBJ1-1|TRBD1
TGCAGCGTTCTCGAAACCGACAGGGGGCAGACTGAAGCTTTCTTT
CSVLETDRGQTEAFF
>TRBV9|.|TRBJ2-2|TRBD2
TGTGCCAGCAGCAACCGACCGGGACTAGCGGGGGTCACCGGGGAGCTGTTTTTT
CASSNRPGLAGVTGELFF
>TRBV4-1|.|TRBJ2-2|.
TGCGCCAGCAGCCTACAGGGTACCGGGGAGCTGTTTTTT
CASSLQGTGELFF